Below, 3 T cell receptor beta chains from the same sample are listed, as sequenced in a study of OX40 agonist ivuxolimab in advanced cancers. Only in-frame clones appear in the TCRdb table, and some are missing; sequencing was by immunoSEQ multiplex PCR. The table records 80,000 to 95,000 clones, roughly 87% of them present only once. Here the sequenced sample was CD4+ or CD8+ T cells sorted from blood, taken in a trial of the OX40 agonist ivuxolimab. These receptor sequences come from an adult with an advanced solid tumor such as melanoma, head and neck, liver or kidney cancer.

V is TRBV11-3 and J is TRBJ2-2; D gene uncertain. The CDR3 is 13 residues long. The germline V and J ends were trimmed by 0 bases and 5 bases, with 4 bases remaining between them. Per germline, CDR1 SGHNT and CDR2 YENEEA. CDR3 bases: TGTGCCAGCAGCTTAGACAGAACCGGGGAGCTGTTTTTT. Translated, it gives CASSLDRTGELFF.

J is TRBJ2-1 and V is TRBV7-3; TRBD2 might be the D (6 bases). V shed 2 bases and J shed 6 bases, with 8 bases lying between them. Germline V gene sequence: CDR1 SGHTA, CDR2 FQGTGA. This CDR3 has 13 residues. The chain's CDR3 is CASSLGSGNEQFF. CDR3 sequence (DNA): TGTGCCAGCAGCTTAGGTAGCGGCAATGAGCAGTTCTTC.

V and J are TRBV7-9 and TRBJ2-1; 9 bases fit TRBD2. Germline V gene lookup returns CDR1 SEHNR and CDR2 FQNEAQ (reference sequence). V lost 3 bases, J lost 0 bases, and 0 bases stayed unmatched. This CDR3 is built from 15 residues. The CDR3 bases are TGTGCCAGCAGCTTTAGCGGGAGCTCCTACAATGAGCAGTTCTTC. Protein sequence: CASSFSGSSYNEQFF.